This TCR beta chain was identified during a study of T cell repertoires in cytomegalovirus infection (dated by TCRdb to about 2019). Concerning the study at large: Donor HLA type was relevant to the analysis, because carriage of CMV infection together with the matching HLA type was indicated by public TCR beta signatures.

A distance of 8 bases separates the germline ends of V and J, which lose 7 bases and 1 base respectively. Its CDR3 holds 14 amino acids, cysteine through phenylalanine. The CDR3 DNA has 42 bases and is translated from base 1. Study-wide findings and limitations: Cumulative frequency of public TCR beta family members discriminated carriers of CMV infection plus the relevant HLA type in this cohort and an independent 352-donor cohort. The ex vivo response was dominated by HLA-C-restricted CMV-specific TCR beta clonotypes, which also provided the single most frequent clonotype in two of eight donors.

This clonotype appeared a few times. Its binding antigen is unknown. Base qualities are not recorded, but no much larger clone differs from it by a single base. Sequenced using an Illumina HiSeq 1500. TCRdb took the public reads, trimmed them with fastp at Q25, ran MiXCR for clone calling and kept in-frame beta chains. Entries are consolidated by CDR3 protein sequence, retaining the most common genes and DNA. The sample table lists 290,000 or so distinct CDR3 sequences, about 25% of them with a count of one. The ten largest clones add up to around 13% of the sample. Sequences were obtained from PBMCs. The rearranged chain carries TRBV12-3 or TRBV12-4 and TRBJ2-6, with the D gene not confidently named. The receptor was isolated from a human donor in good health (CMV status not recorded). Some clones in this sample may be carry-over from other donors' samples. The encoded CDR3 is CASTRMSGANVLTF. The DNA is as follows: TGTGCCAGCACTCGGATGTCTGGGGCCAACGTCCTGACTTTC.